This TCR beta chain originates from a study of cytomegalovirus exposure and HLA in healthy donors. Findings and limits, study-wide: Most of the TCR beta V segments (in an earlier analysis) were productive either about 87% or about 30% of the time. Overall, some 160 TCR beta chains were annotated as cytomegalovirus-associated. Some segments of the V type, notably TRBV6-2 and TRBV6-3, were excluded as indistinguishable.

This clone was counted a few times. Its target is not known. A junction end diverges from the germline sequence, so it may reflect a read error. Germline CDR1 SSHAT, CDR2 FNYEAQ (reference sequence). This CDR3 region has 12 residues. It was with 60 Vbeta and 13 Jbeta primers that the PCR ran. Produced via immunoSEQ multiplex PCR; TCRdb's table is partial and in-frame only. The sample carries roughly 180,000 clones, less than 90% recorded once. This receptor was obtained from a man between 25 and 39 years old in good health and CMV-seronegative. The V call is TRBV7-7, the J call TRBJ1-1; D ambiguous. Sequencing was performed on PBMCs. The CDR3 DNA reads TGTGCTAGCAGCTTAGCGTTAGCTGAAGCTTTCTTT. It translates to CASSLALAEAFF. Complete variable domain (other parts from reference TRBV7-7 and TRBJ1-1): GAGVSQSPRYKVTKRGQDVTLRCDPISSHATLYWYQQALGQGPEFLTYFNYEAQPDKSGLPSDRFSAERPEGSISTLTIQRTEQRDSAMYRCASSLALAEAFFGQGTRLTVV.